This T cell receptor (beta chain) was sequenced in a study of blood T cell repertoires in COVID-19. Across the study: Samples came from the United States, Italy and Spain, spanning acute and convalescent COVID-19. The analysed material was cDNA or gDNA that came from T cells, B-cell-depleted T cells, or PBMCs.

Here immunoSEQ multiplex PCR was the method, and the copy in TCRdb shows in-frame clones only, minus some. This table holds 150,000 to 200,000 clones, roughly nine tenths found once. The germline V gene encodes CDR1 MNHEY and CDR2 SVGAGI. The CDR3 loop spans 14 amino acids. V trimming: 4 bases; J trimming: 7 bases; junction bases outside the gene matches: 8. The gene calls are TRBV6-5 and TRBJ2-7; 9 bases fit TRBD1. The TCR was taken from a man in his sixties with acute or convalescent COVID-19. Sequencing input: peripheral blood. The CDR3 DNA is TGTGCCAGCAGTTTCGGGACAGGGAGGGGAGAGCAGTACTTC. It is translated as CASSFGTGRGEQYF.